Listed below are T cell receptor beta chains from one sample, sequenced in a study of T-cell reconstitution after alpha-beta-depleted transplantation in children. TCRdb ran MiXCR on the PCR reads and lists one entry per CDR3 protein. Of about 980,000 distinct CDR3 sequences in the sample, around 30% were seen once. The material sequenced was PBMCs, mostly from graft donor cells, taken 360 days after TCRalphabeta/CD19-depleted stem cell transplant. Receptors were obtained from a boy in the first two years of life who had a stem cell transplant for SCID, so the T cells may come from the graft donor. Both conserved end residues are part of each CDR3. The D gene is left open where the match is weak. Expanded clones get a size class; other rows say once, few or many, or leave the size out.

v_call	j_call	d_call	clone_size	cdr3_aa	cdr3_nt
TRBV18	TRBJ2-5	-	-	CASSPIPEETQYF	TGTGCCAGCTCACCAATCCCCGAGGAGACCCAGTACTTC
TRBV27	TRBJ2-1	-	-	CASSSPVKPTRQGGPYNEQFF	TGTGCCAGCAGTTCCCCCGTCAAGCCTACGAGACAGGGAGGACCTTACAATGAGCAGTTCTTC
TRBV6-1	TRBJ1-1	-	-	CASSPGSVTEAFF	TGTGCCAGCAGCCCCGGGTCGGTCACTGAAGCTTTCTTT
TRBV5-1	TRBJ1-1	-	few	CASSLEVRTEAFF	TGCGCCAGCAGCTTAGAGGTCCGCACTGAAGCTTTCTTT
TRBV4-2	TRBJ2-2	-	-	CASSQGGRDTGELFF	TGTGCCAGCAGCCAAGGGGGCAGAGACACCGGGGAGCTGTTTTTT
TRBV15	TRBJ2-7	TRBD1	-	CATSRRTGGSQYF	TGCGCCACCAGCCGAAGGACAGGGGGGTCGCAGTACTTC
TRBV29-1	TRBJ1-2	TRBD1	-	CSVDRGTNYGYTF	TGCAGCGTTGACAGGGGGACAAACTATGGCTACACCTTC
TRBV15	TRBJ2-1	-	-	CATHSFGSSYNEQFF	TGTGCCACCCACAGTTTTGGAAGCTCCTACAATGAGCAGTTCTTC
TRBV4-3	TRBJ2-5	-	few	CASSQAPGATGTQYF	TGCGCCAGCAGCCAGGCCCCCGGAGCAACCGGGACCCAGTACTTC
TRBV5-4	TRBJ1-2	-	few	CASSFFQASGGYTF	TGTGCCAGCAGCTTCTTTCAGGCCAGCGGTGGCTACACCTTC
TRBV28	TRBJ1-2	-	-	CASRTRGDGGGYTF	TGTGCCAGCAGAACACGGGGTGACGGTGGTGGCTACACCTTC
TRBV12-3/TRBV12-4	TRBJ2-3	-	few	CASSINTQYF	TGTGCCAGCAGTATTAATACGCAGTATTTT
TRBV7-2	TRBJ2-7	-	few	CASSLEGGLTYEQYF	TGTGCCAGCAGCTTAGAAGGGGGGCTTACGTACGAGCAGTACTTC
TRBV20-1	TRBJ2-7	TRBD1	-	CSARGDSPYEQYF	TGCAGTGCTAGAGGGGACAGCCCCTACGAGCAGTACTTC
TRBV12-3/TRBV12-4	TRBJ2-4	-	-	CASTAQAKNIQYF	TGTGCCAGCACCGCACAAGCCAAAAACATTCAGTACTTC
TRBV15	TRBJ2-7	TRBD1	few	CATSGHRGLNEQYF	TGTGCCACCAGCGGCCACAGGGGGCTTAACGAGCAGTACTTC
TRBV7-3	TRBJ2-1	-	many	CASSLTGGEQFF	TGTGCCAGCAGCTTAACAGGGGGGGAGCAGTTCTTC
TRBV20-1	TRBJ1-2	-	-	CSASTQGNYGYTF	TGCAGTGCTAGTACCCAAGGGAACTATGGCTACACCTTC
TRBV7-9	TRBJ1-1	TRBD1	-	CASSSTGHRTEAFF	TGTGCCAGCAGCTCGACAGGGCATCGCACTGAAGCTTTCTTT
TRBV18	TRBJ2-7	TRBD2	many	CASSPASGGSYEQYF	TGTGCCAGCTCACCGGCTAGCGGGGGGTCCTACGAGCAGTACTTC
TRBV3-1	TRBJ2-5	TRBD2	few	CASSQDIGTSETQYF	TGTGCCAGCAGCCAAGATATCGGGACTAGCGAGACCCAGTACTTC
TRBV6-1	TRBJ2-1	TRBD2	-	CASRRLAGGDEQFF	TGTGCCAGCAGGCGGCTAGCGGGGGGTGATGAGCAGTTCTTC
TRBV5-1	TRBJ2-1	-	few	CASSLGTQVYNEQFF	TGCGCCAGCAGCTTGGGAACACAGGTCTACAATGAGCAGTTCTTC
TRBV30	TRBJ1-6	TRBD1	-	CAWEDRRNSPLHF	TGTGCCTGGGAGGACAGGAGAAATTCACCCCTCCACTTT
TRBV5-5	TRBJ2-7	-	-	CASSFLAGNEQYF	TGTGCCAGCAGCTTTCTGGCCGGGAACGAGCAGTACTTC
TRBV10-3	TRBJ2-5	-	few	CAISEKGETQYF	TGTGCCATCAGTGAGAAAGGGGAGACCCAGTACTTC
TRBV5-1	TRBJ1-1	TRBD1	once	CASSPGTAPWAGAEAFF	TGCGCCAGCAGCCCCGGGACAGCCCCGTGGGCTGGCGCTGAAGCTTTCTTT
TRBV20-1	TRBJ2-3	-	-	CSELDGLPTDTQYF	TGCAGTGAACTGGACGGACTACCCACAGATACGCAGTATTTT
TRBV7-9	TRBJ2-7	TRBD1	once	CASSLSGQAYEQYF	TGTGCCAGCAGCTTATCCGGACAGGCCTACGAGCAGTACTTC
TRBV5-5	TRBJ1-4	-	many	CASSSGPTNEKLFF	TGTGCCAGCAGCTCGGGGCCAACTAATGAAAAACTGTTTTTT
TRBV3-1	TRBJ2-1	TRBD2	-	CASSPLRRGSNEQFF	TGTGCCAGCAGCCCCTTGCGGCGGGGGAGCAATGAGCAGTTCTTC
TRBV6-1	TRBJ1-2	TRBD1	-	CASSGDSFPGNGYTF	TGTGCCAGCAGTGGGGACAGCTTCCCAGGAAATGGCTACACCTTC
TRBV7-2	TRBJ2-1	-	-	CASTQSRLSSNEQFF	TGTGCCAGCACACAGTCAAGACTATCAAGCAATGAGCAGTTCTTC
TRBV5-1	TRBJ2-3	TRBD1	-	CASSRPGTGNTDTQYF	TGCGCCAGCAGCCGGCCAGGGACAGGGAACACAGATACGCAGTATTTT